This is a list of T cell receptor beta chains from one sample in a study of T cell responses to AZD1222 COVID-19 vaccine. TCRdb keeps only in-frame clones here, not all; method: immunoSEQ multiplex PCR. The table lists about 150,000 clones, 70% to 90% of them singletons. Sample: peripheral blood, taken after recovery from COVID-19. Receptors originate from an adult who had recovered from COVID-19. Both conserved end residues are part of each CDR3. Fields, in order: clone size, V gene, J gene, D gene, CDR3 protein, CDR3 DNA. D genes are given only for firm matches. Some rows mark clone size as missing; the rest say once, few, many or name a class of expanded clone.

clone_size: -
v_call: TRBV14
j_call: TRBJ2-7
d_call: TRBD2
cdr3_aa: CASSQSLAAAGDYEQYF
cdr3_nt: TGTGCCAGCAGCCAATCCCTAGCGGCGGCTGGAGACTACGAGCAGTACTTC

clone_size: -
v_call: TRBV7-9
j_call: TRBJ2-5
d_call: -
cdr3_aa: CASSLMSVETQYF
cdr3_nt: TGTGCCAGCAGCTTAATGTCTGTGGAGACCCAGTACTTC

clone_size: -
v_call: TRBV23-1
j_call: TRBJ1-5
d_call: -
cdr3_aa: CASRPQGPGNQPQHF
cdr3_nt: TGCGCCAGCAGGCCCCAGGGGCCTGGGAATCAGCCCCAGCATTTT

clone_size: -
v_call: TRBV4-2
j_call: TRBJ1-1
d_call: -
cdr3_aa: CASSQERQPLNTEAFF
cdr3_nt: TGTGCCAGCAGCCAAGAACGACAGCCCCTGAACACTGAAGCTTTCTTT

clone_size: -
v_call: TRBV19
j_call: TRBJ2-1
d_call: -
cdr3_aa: CASTTGIRRDPINEQFF
cdr3_nt: TGTGCCAGTACTACAGGAATCCGAAGAGACCCCATCAATGAGCAGTTCTTC

clone_size: once
v_call: TRBV5-6
j_call: TRBJ1-4
d_call: TRBD1
cdr3_aa: CASSGDRGNEKLFF
cdr3_nt: TGTGCCAGCAGCGGGGACAGGGGTAATGAAAAACTGTTTTTT

clone_size: -
v_call: TRBV19
j_call: TRBJ1-1
d_call: -
cdr3_aa: CASTGETRMTFF
cdr3_nt: TGTGCCAGTACAGGGGAGACGAGAATGACTTTCTTT

clone_size: -
v_call: TRBV5-4
j_call: TRBJ1-2
d_call: -
cdr3_aa: CASSLEPSYGYTF
cdr3_nt: TGTGCCAGCAGCTTGGAACCGAGCTATGGCTACACCTTC

clone_size: -
v_call: TRBV7-2
j_call: TRBJ2-3
d_call: -
cdr3_aa: CASTQASSTDTQYF
cdr3_nt: TGTGCCAGCACTCAGGCCTCTAGCACAGATACGCAGTATTTT

clone_size: -
v_call: TRBV11-1
j_call: TRBJ1-1
d_call: -
cdr3_aa: CASSLNTEAFF
cdr3_nt: TGTGCCAGCAGCTTAAACACTGAAGCTTTCTTT

clone_size: -
v_call: TRBV7-3
j_call: TRBJ2-2
d_call: TRBD1
cdr3_aa: CASSPTGQGTAGELFF
cdr3_nt: TGTGCCAGCAGCCCCACTGGACAGGGGACGGCCGGGGAGCTGTTTTTT

clone_size: few
v_call: TRBV7-2
j_call: TRBJ2-3
d_call: TRBD1
cdr3_aa: CASSKDRGLTDTQYF
cdr3_nt: TGTGCCAGCAGCAAGGACAGGGGTCTCACAGATACGCAGTATTTT

clone_size: -
v_call: TRBV5-1
j_call: TRBJ2-7
d_call: TRBD2
cdr3_aa: CASTSEGLAGPIGEQYF
cdr3_nt: TGCGCCAGTACCTCCGAAGGACTAGCGGGACCCATTGGCGAGCAGTACTTC

clone_size: once
v_call: TRBV18
j_call: TRBJ2-4
d_call: -
cdr3_aa: CASSPLPAGGAKNIQYF
cdr3_nt: TGTGCCAGCTCACCACTCCCAGCAGGGGGGGCCAAAAACATTCAGTACTTC

clone_size: -
v_call: TRBV5-1
j_call: TRBJ1-3
d_call: -
cdr3_aa: CASSLGGRLSSGNTIYF
cdr3_nt: TGCGCCAGCAGCTTGGGGGGACGCTTGAGCTCTGGAAACACCATATATTTT

clone_size: -
v_call: TRBV3-1/TRBV3-2
j_call: TRBJ2-7
d_call: -
cdr3_aa: CASSRDPRREQYF
cdr3_nt: TGTGCCAGCAGCCGAGACCCGAGACGGGAGCAGTACTTC

clone_size: once
v_call: TRBV7-2
j_call: TRBJ2-7
d_call: -
cdr3_aa: CASSRSWTAYEQYF
cdr3_nt: TGTGCCAGCAGCCGGTCCTGGACAGCCTACGAGCAGTACTTC

clone_size: few
v_call: TRBV9
j_call: TRBJ2-3
d_call: -
cdr3_aa: CASSVASSGGTYTQYF
cdr3_nt: TGTGCCAGCAGCGTAGCCTCATCTGGGGGTACATATACGCAGTATTTT

clone_size: -
v_call: TRBV19
j_call: TRBJ2-1
d_call: -
cdr3_aa: CASRTSPFGLYNEQFF
cdr3_nt: TGTGCCAGTAGAACCTCCCCGTTTGGCTTATACAATGAGCAGTTCTTC

clone_size: -
v_call: TRBV28
j_call: TRBJ2-7
d_call: TRBD2
cdr3_aa: CASNPLASGSKEQYF
cdr3_nt: TGTGCCAGCAACCCCCTTGCCAGCGGGAGTAAAGAGCAGTACTTC

clone_size: -
v_call: TRBV25-1
j_call: TRBJ2-2
d_call: TRBD1
cdr3_aa: CASSDPGTGSNTGELFF
cdr3_nt: TGTGCCAGCAGTGACCCCGGGACAGGGTCGAACACCGGGGAGCTGTTTTTT

clone_size: -
v_call: TRBV2
j_call: TRBJ2-3
d_call: TRBD2
cdr3_aa: CASSLAGYTDTQYF
cdr3_nt: TGTGCCAGCAGCCTAGCGGGCTACACAGATACGCAGTATTTT

clone_size: -
v_call: TRBV5-4
j_call: TRBJ2-7
d_call: TRBD2
cdr3_aa: CASSLGASGSRYEQYF
cdr3_nt: TGTGCCAGCAGCTTGGGGGCTAGCGGGAGTCGATACGAGCAGTACTTC

clone_size: -
v_call: TRBV7-8
j_call: TRBJ1-5
d_call: -
cdr3_aa: CASSLTDKNQPQHF
cdr3_nt: TGTGCCAGCAGCTTAACAGATAAAAATCAGCCCCAGCATTTT

clone_size: -
v_call: TRBV5-4
j_call: TRBJ2-1
d_call: -
cdr3_aa: CASSLGLAPSYNEQFF
cdr3_nt: TGTGCCAGCAGCTTGGGGCTAGCACCCTCCTACAATGAGCAGTTCTTC

clone_size: -
v_call: TRBV7-9
j_call: TRBJ2-3
d_call: -
cdr3_aa: CASSLEAAGADTQYF
cdr3_nt: TGTGCCAGCAGCTTAGAAGCGGCTGGGGCAGATACGCAGTATTTT

clone_size: -
v_call: TRBV14
j_call: TRBJ2-7
d_call: -
cdr3_aa: CASSQVPGSHEQYF
cdr3_nt: TGTGCCAGCAGCCAAGTACCCGGCAGCCACGAGCAGTACTTC

clone_size: once
v_call: TRBV7-2
j_call: TRBJ2-7
d_call: TRBD2
cdr3_aa: CASSLGGLAPYEQYF
cdr3_nt: TGTGCCAGCAGCTTAGGGGGACTAGCGCCCTACGAGCAGTACTTC

clone_size: once
v_call: TRBV14
j_call: TRBJ1-1
d_call: -
cdr3_aa: CASSQHGPNTEAFF
cdr3_nt: TGTGCCAGCAGCCAACACGGGCCGAACACTGAAGCTTTCTTT

clone_size: -
v_call: TRBV12-3/TRBV12-4
j_call: TRBJ1-1
d_call: -
cdr3_aa: CASSWTGGSEAFF
cdr3_nt: TGTGCCAGCAGTTGGACGGGGGGTAGTGAAGCTTTCTTT

clone_size: -
v_call: TRBV10-3
j_call: TRBJ1-2
d_call: -
cdr3_aa: CAISESPLPLGGYTF
cdr3_nt: TGTGCCATCAGTGAGTCTCCCCTGCCTTTGGGAGGCTACACCTTC

clone_size: -
v_call: TRBV11-2
j_call: TRBJ2-7
d_call: TRBD1
cdr3_aa: CASSSGTGDFYEQYF
cdr3_nt: TGTGCCAGCAGTTCCGGGACAGGGGATTTCTACGAGCAGTACTTC

clone_size: -
v_call: TRBV9
j_call: TRBJ2-2
d_call: -
cdr3_aa: CASSVRLETGELFF
cdr3_nt: TGTGCCAGCAGCGTCCGGCTAGAGACCGGGGAGCTGTTTTTT

clone_size: medium-sized
v_call: TRBV27
j_call: TRBJ1-5
d_call: TRBD1
cdr3_aa: CASSWTGNQPQHF
cdr3_nt: TGTGCCAGCAGTTGGACAGGGAATCAGCCCCAGCATTTT

clone_size: -
v_call: TRBV9
j_call: TRBJ1-2
d_call: -
cdr3_aa: CASSVQGQGYGYTF
cdr3_nt: TGTGCCAGCAGCGTACAGGGGCAAGGTTATGGCTACACCTTC

clone_size: -
v_call: TRBV6-1
j_call: TRBJ2-4
d_call: TRBD2
cdr3_aa: CASSGASGRSGNIQYF
cdr3_nt: TGTGCCAGCAGTGGGGCTAGCGGGAGGTCGGGGAACATTCAGTACTTC

clone_size: -
v_call: TRBV19
j_call: TRBJ1-1
d_call: TRBD1
cdr3_aa: CASIQGARAFF
cdr3_nt: TGTGCCAGTATCCAGGGGGCGAGGGCTTTCTTT

clone_size: -
v_call: TRBV12-3/TRBV12-4
j_call: TRBJ1-2
d_call: TRBD1
cdr3_aa: CASRVQGDYGYTF
cdr3_nt: TGTGCCAGCAGAGTCCAGGGGGACTATGGCTACACCTTC

clone_size: -
v_call: TRBV6-5
j_call: TRBJ1-5
d_call: -
cdr3_aa: CASSYRVGYNQPQHF
cdr3_nt: TGTGCCAGCAGTTATCGGGTCGGTTACAATCAGCCCCAGCATTTT

clone_size: -
v_call: TRBV7-3
j_call: TRBJ2-3
d_call: -
cdr3_aa: CASSLDGRTDTQYF
cdr3_nt: TGTGCCAGCAGCTTAGACGGCAGAACAGATACGCAGTATTTT

clone_size: -
v_call: TRBV7-3
j_call: TRBJ1-1
d_call: -
cdr3_aa: CASSTNTEAFF
cdr3_nt: TGTGCCAGCTCCACGAACACTGAAGCTTTCTTT

clone_size: -
v_call: TRBV2
j_call: TRBJ1-2
d_call: -
cdr3_aa: CASSGTLPNYGYTF
cdr3_nt: TGTGCCAGCAGTGGGACATTGCCTAACTATGGCTACACCTTC

clone_size: once
v_call: TRBV6-5
j_call: TRBJ2-1
d_call: -
cdr3_aa: CASSSRDGTYNEQFF
cdr3_nt: TGTGCCAGCAGCAGCCGGGACGGAACCTACAATGAGCAGTTCTTC

clone_size: once
v_call: TRBV6-2/TRBV6-3
j_call: TRBJ1-1
d_call: -
cdr3_aa: CASSYGPEGPEAFF
cdr3_nt: TGTGCCAGCAGTTACGGTCCTGAGGGGCCTGAAGCTTTCTTT

clone_size: -
v_call: TRBV6-1
j_call: TRBJ1-2
d_call: -
cdr3_aa: CASSEVGGYTF
cdr3_nt: TGTGCCAGCAGTGAAGTCGGTGGCTACACCTTC

clone_size: once
v_call: TRBV19
j_call: TRBJ2-1
d_call: TRBD1
cdr3_aa: CASSSYEGQGDNEQFF
cdr3_nt: TGTGCCAGTAGTTCGTACGAGGGACAGGGGGACAATGAGCAGTTCTTC

clone_size: -
v_call: TRBV6-1
j_call: TRBJ1-5
d_call: -
cdr3_aa: CASSEGRLYQPQHF
cdr3_nt: TGTGCCAGCAGTGAAGGACGGTTGTATCAGCCCCAGCATTTT

clone_size: few
v_call: TRBV2
j_call: TRBJ1-3
d_call: TRBD1
cdr3_aa: CASSFQGASGNTIYF
cdr3_nt: TGTGCCAGCAGTTTTCAGGGGGCTTCTGGAAACACCATATATTTT

clone_size: -
v_call: TRBV28
j_call: TRBJ2-3
d_call: -
cdr3_aa: CASSITGSEDTQYF
cdr3_nt: TGTGCCAGCAGTATAACAGGGAGTGAAGATACGCAGTATTTT

clone_size: -
v_call: TRBV16
j_call: TRBJ1-3
d_call: -
cdr3_aa: CASSHRDTLGPGNTIYF
cdr3_nt: TGTGCCAGCAGCCACCGGGACACCTTGGGTCCTGGAAACACCATATATTTT